This entry is about one T cell receptor (beta chain). In the original processing: Nucleated cell counts were estimated from reference gene primer amplification. Sequenced by immunoSEQ multiplex PCR; TCRdb stores in-frame clones only, minus some. V, J and clone size derive from that table, while D and trimming were established from the DNA sequence. The profile shows just under 80,000 clones, 88% of them singletons. The sample belongs to a study of blood T cell repertoires in COVID-19. About the research overall: Researchers got acute and convalescent COVID-19 samples from the United States, Italy and Spain. Sources were T cells, B-cell-depleted T cells, or PBMCs; the material itself was cDNA or gDNA.

Germline V CDR1 and CDR2: SGHDN, FVKESK. Losses at the gene ends were 5 bases for V and 4 bases for J; bases not matched to a gene: 2. The CDR3 runs to 14 residues. The sequenced material came from peripheral blood. This receptor was identified in a human donor in a cohort sampled during active COVID-19. The rearrangement uses TRBV14 and TRBJ1-2, with 12 bases matching TRBD1. This chain's CDR3 is CASSGTGGFYGYTF. CDR3 coding DNA: TGTGCCAGCAGCGGGACAGGGGGCTTCTATGGCTACACCTTC.